The entry below describes one T cell receptor beta chain. This clone showed up just once. Its antigen is not yet known. Base qualities are not provided; no much larger clone lies one nucleotide away. TCRbeta CDR3 regions were amplified from genomic DNA by means of the immunoSEQ Assay, a bias-controlled multiplex PCR. In the original analysis: Nucleated cell counts per sample were estimated from amplification of reference gene primers within the assay. To quantify the absolute abundance of each unique TCRbeta CDR3 rearrangement, sequence reads were collapsed and filtered. For each sample, productive Simpson clonality was calculated as the square root of Simpson's diversity index over productive rearrangements. TCRdb took over this immuneACCESS table, retaining in-frame rearrangements with V and J assigned. Such tables are incomplete; in checked studies, under half of the missing clones stem from an unresolved V gene, and the remainder is unexplained. V, J and clone size reflect that table, while D and trimming were determined from the DNA. Across this sample there are 250,000 or so clones, with 80% to 90% seen only once. More than 3% of the sample goes to the ten largest clones.

The data derive from a study of blood T cell repertoires in COVID-19 (dated by TCRdb to between 2020 and 2021). For context, the study as a whole: Collaborator samples came from the United States, Italy and Spain and covered acute and convalescent phases of COVID-19. The prospective study material was composed of cDNA or gDNA derived from T cells, B-cell-depleted T cells, or PBMCs. Subjects who had been exposed to COVID-19, were actively infected with it, or had recovered from it provided the deeply sampled blood TCRbeta repertoires that made up the dataset. The repertoires were released in a freely available public database meant as a resource for research on the immune response to SARS-CoV-2. The samples were drawn from the first 160 participants of the ongoing ImmuneRACE study and from 1,200 or so subjects provided by 6 global collaborators. Sample metadata almost always included a de-identified subject ID, COVID-19 status, age in years and sex. HLA class I and class II types, where available, came from metadata supplied by the sample provider rather than from assay-based typing. The paper's findings and limits, for the study overall: Clinical and demographic metadata were provided uncurated, with the amount varying by source and participant.

Participants in the prospective study were enrolled through a virtual design, were aged roughly 18 to 100 years, and lived in approximately 25 United States geographic areas. In the prospective study, cohorts were assigned on the basis of participant-reported clinical history obtained from a screening survey and a study questionnaire. Exposed participants were defined as having been in contact with someone with a PCR-confirmed or clinician-diagnosed COVID-19 case within 2 weeks of study entry. In the prospective study, mobile phlebotomists collected whole blood, serum and a nasopharyngeal or oropharyngeal swab from each participant. Participants in the prospective study had the option to provide additional blood draws and questionnaires over an approximately two-month period. Prospective study blood samples were shipped either frozen or at room temperature before DNA extraction. The sequencing sample was made of PBMCs or T cells enriched from blood (not recorded which). The sequence was collected from a woman between 25 and 40 years old who had been exposed to COVID-19.

The nucleotide sequence is given as TGCGCCAGCAGCCGGGGGGTGACAGATACGCAGTATTTT. Translated, this is CASSRGVTDTQYF. The chain is made from TRBV5-1 and TRBJ2-3, with 7 junctional bases fitting TRBD2. Germline trimming amounts to 4 bases on V and 3 bases on J, with 2 as the count of junction bases outside the gene matches. The CDR3 goes from the cysteine to the phenylalanine over 13 residues. Only the CDR3 region is kept as DNA, spanning 39 bases read in frame from base 1. CDR1 is given as SGHRS and CDR2 as YFSETQ, both from the germline V gene.